This TCR beta chain appears in the sequencing data of a study of Ad26.COV2.S vaccination and SARS-CoV-2 variants. Measured with immunoSEQ multiplex PCR; TCRdb has only the in-frame clones, and not every one. The repertoire has 300,000 to 400,000 clones, around 90% of them found once; the top ten carry about 3.9%. CDR1 and CDR2 from the germline V gene are SEHNR and FQNEAQ (reference sequence). This CDR3 comprises 16 residues. V lost 5 bases and J lost 3, with 17 bases in between. Remarks on this clone: Its antigen is still unknown.

Findings and limits, study-wide: Participants given vaccine showed non-spike TCR breadth similar to that of placebo recipients.

The rearrangement uses TRBV7-9 and TRBJ1-3; D is unclear. This TCR was recovered from a human donor who had recovered from COVID-19. The sequences come from peripheral blood, collected after recovery from COVID-19. The CDR3 sequence: CASSPPPGSGGNTIYF. The DNA for the CDR3 is TGTGCCAGCAGCCCCCCGCCGGGGAGTGGTGGAAACACCATATATTTT.